This T cell receptor (beta chain) was recovered during a study of radiotherapy plus CTLA-4 blockade in lung cancer. Across the study: Among enrolled patients, less than 20% responded and around 30% achieved disease control.

General study findings and limits: Per reports, early blood T cell clone dynamics, plus interferon-beta, forecast response most strongly. Blood TCR clones of tumor origin expanded after radiotherapy plus ipilimumab.

V lost 0 bases and J 8 bases, leaving 10 bases between the germline ends. Germline CDR1 and CDR2: LNHNV and YYDKDF (reference sequence). This CDR3 is 14 amino acids long. Points on this clone: Its antigen remains unidentified.

Measured with immunoSEQ multiplex PCR; TCRdb has only the in-frame clones, and not every one. Here the sample spans about 81,000 clones, approximately 79% being singletons. The study gave focal radiation plus ipilimumab CTLA-4 blockade to patients with chemo-refractory metastatic non-small-cell lung cancer. The sequencing used peripheral blood, collected from a patient treated with radiotherapy plus ipilimumab. The clonotype was recovered from a human donor with non-small cell lung cancer that progressed on radiotherapy plus ipilimumab. The chain is built from TRBV15 and TRBJ2-2, with D perhaps TRBD2 (7 bases). For the CDR3, the DNA is TGTGCCACCAGCAGAGAAGGGGGGGCAGGGGAGCTGTTTTTT. This sequence encodes CATSREGGAGELFF.